This T cell receptor (beta chain) was retrieved from a study of blood T cell repertoires in COVID-19. At the level of the study: Spain, Italy and the United States supplied samples that represented acute and convalescent COVID-19.

The table came from immunoSEQ multiplex PCR; TCRdb's copy has only in-frame clones and leaves some out. The sample has almost 500,000 clones, approximately 90% seen once. This clone was counted once. The germline V gene has CDR1 KGHDR and CDR2 SFDVKD. V trimming: 3 bases; J trimming: 5 bases; junction bases outside the gene matches: 10. The CDR3 consists of 16 residues. The study recruited people aged about 18 to 95 years across some 23 US areas. Participants reported their clinical history, and cohort assignment relied on those reports. The TCR originated in a woman in her sixties or seventies who had recovered from COVID-19. This chain joins TRBV24-1 and TRBJ1-1; 8 positions agree with TRBD1. Sequencing input: PBMCs or T cells enriched from blood (not recorded which). CDR3 sequence reads: CATSDATIRGRTEAFF. The CDR3 DNA reads as TGTGCCACCAGTGATGCAACTATCAGGGGGCGGACTGAAGCTTTCTTT.